Following are 5 T cell receptor beta chains from one sample sequenced in a study of control samples from healthy donors and cancer patients. Here immunoSEQ multiplex PCR was the method, and the copy in TCRdb shows in-frame clones only, minus some. The top ten clones hold around 1% of a sample with tens of thousands of clones, under 95% of them seen once. What was sequenced was PBMCs. These receptors came from a man aged 30 to 39 with colorectal cancer.

This chain links TRBV10-3 with TRBJ1-5; D is unclear. Deletions cut 6 bases from V and 0 bases from J, with 6 bases between. The CDR3 runs to 13 residues. Germline CDR1 is ENHRY and CDR2 is SYGVKD. In DNA, the CDR3 is TGTGCCATCAGGGACCTTAGCAATCAGCCCCAGCATTTT. It encodes CAIRDLSNQPQHF.

The chain employs TRBV10-3 and TRBJ1-5; D possibly corresponds to TRBD1 (6 bases). Germline V lookup: CDR1 ENHRY, CDR2 SYGVKD. Trimming stripped 2 bases from V and 6 bases from J, with 11 bases between. This CDR3 spans 14 amino acids. The CDR3: CAISERGAGQPQHF. CDR3 DNA sequence: TGTGCCATCAGTGAGAGGGGGGCGGGTCAGCCCCAGCATTTT.

The genes are TRBV2 and TRBJ1-2, with 9 positions matching TRBD1. Unmatched junction bases numbered 8, after V lost 7 bases and J lost 5 bases. The CDR3 length is 14 residues. The germline V gene has CDR1 SNHLY and CDR2 FYNNEI. CDR3 amino acids: CASTQGAFVYGYTF. CDR3 bases: TGTGCCAGCACACAGGGGGCGTTTGTTTATGGCTACACCTTC.

The rearrangement uses TRBV7-2 and TRBJ2-1; D is unclear. The CDR3 length is 11 residues. The ends were cut back, 1 base at V and 15 bases at J, with 10 bases in the middle. Germline V CDR1 and CDR2: SGHTA, FQGNSA. The CDR3 nucleotides are TGTGCCAGCAGCTTAGGGACCCATTGGTTCTTC. Encoded protein: CASSLGTHWFF.

The sample holds one count of this clone. The V and J genes are TRBV6-2 or TRBV6-3 and TRBJ1-1; maybe TRBD1 (6 bases). Per the germline V gene, CDR1 is MNHEY and CDR2 is SVGEGT. V lost 4 bases to trimming and J lost 4 bases, with 19 bases between them. The CDR3 has 16 residues. DNA of the CDR3: TGTGCCAGCAGTTCTAGTAGAGGGGGAAGGTTCACTGAAGCTTTCTTT. Its protein is CASSSSRGGRFTEAFF.